One T cell receptor (beta chain) is described in this entry. This CDR3 spans 12 amino acids. Germline CDR1 and CDR2: KGHSH and LQKENI. With 7 bases removed from V and 7 bases from J, the gap between germline ends came to 13 bases. Profiling relied on immunoSEQ multiplex PCR, and the TCRdb table lists in-frame clones only, not all of them. The table has about 270,000 clones, 65% to 90% seen once. The data stem from a study of blood T cell repertoires in COVID-19. The genes are TRBV18 and TRBJ1-1; maybe TRBD1 (5 bases). The TCR sequence derives from a woman aged 45-59 years with acute COVID-19. The source material was PBMCs or T cells enriched from blood (not recorded which). The DNA of the CDR3 is TGTGCCAGCTTACCGGTGGGGGGTGAAGCTTTCTTT. This sequence encodes CASLPVGGEAFF.